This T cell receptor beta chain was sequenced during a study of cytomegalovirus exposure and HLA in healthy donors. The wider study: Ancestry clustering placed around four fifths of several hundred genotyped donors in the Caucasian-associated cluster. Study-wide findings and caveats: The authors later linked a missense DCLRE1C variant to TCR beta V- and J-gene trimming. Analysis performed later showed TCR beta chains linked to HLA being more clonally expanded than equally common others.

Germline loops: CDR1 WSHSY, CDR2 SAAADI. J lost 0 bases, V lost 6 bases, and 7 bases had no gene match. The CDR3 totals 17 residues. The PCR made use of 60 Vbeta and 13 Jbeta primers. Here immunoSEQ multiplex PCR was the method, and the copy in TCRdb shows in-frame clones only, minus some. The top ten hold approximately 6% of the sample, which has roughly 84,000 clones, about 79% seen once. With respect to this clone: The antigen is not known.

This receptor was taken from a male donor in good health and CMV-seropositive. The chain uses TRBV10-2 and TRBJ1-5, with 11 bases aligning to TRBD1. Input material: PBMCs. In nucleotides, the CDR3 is TGCGCCAGCAGAACCGGGACAGGGGGTAGTAGCAATCAGCCCCAGCATTTT. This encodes CASRTGTGGSSNQPQHF.